The 17 T cell receptor beta chains listed next were all sequenced from one sample in a study of T cells in Graves' hyperthyroidism and ophthalmopathy. Template material for amplifying TCR beta CDR3 regions consisted of RNA transcripts. A first-round RT-PCR of the TCR CDR3 used the HTBI primer set. TCRdb fed the multiplex PCR reads into MiXCR, producing one record per CDR3 protein. Of hundreds of thousands of distinct CDR3 sequences detected, approximately 14% appear once; the ten largest clones hold approximately 13%. Sequences were obtained from blood. The receptors here all came from a man between 18 and 35 years old with Graves' ophthalmopathy.

This clonotype was seen a handful of times. The rearrangement uses TRBV3-1 and TRBJ2-7, with D possibly matching TRBD2 (5 bases). The germline V gene has CDR1 LGHDT and CDR2 YNNKEL (reference sequence). The V gene lost 0 bases and the J gene lost 6 bases, with 15 bases spanning the gap. The CDR3 is 15 residues long. The DNA for the CDR3 is TGTGCCAGCAGCCAAGAGGACGGGATTTGGAGCGAGCAGTACTTC. This codes for CASSQEDGIWSEQYF.

This clonotype has only a few counts. This may be a read error, as it is one base from a much larger clone. V and J are TRBV11-2 and TRBJ2-7, with 8 bases that match TRBD2. After removal of 3 bases from V and 2 bases from J, the junction contained 9 bases not matched to a gene. CDR1 and CDR2 from the germline V gene are SGHAT and FQNNGV. This CDR3 has 16 amino acids. The CDR3 bases are TGTGCCAGCAGCTTCTCGGGACTAGTGGGGGCCTACGAGCAGTACTTC. The encoded protein is CASSFSGLVGAYEQYF. Full variable domain (rest looked up from reference TRBV11-2 and TRBJ2-7): EAGVAQSPRYKIIEKRQSVAFWCNPISGHATLYWYQQILGQGPKLLIQFQNNGVVDDSQLPKDRFSAERLKGVDSTLKIQPAKLEDSAVYLCASSFSGLVGAYEQYFGPGTRLTVT.

This clonotype came up many times. The chain recombines TRBV27 with TRBJ2-3; TRBD2 aligns across 8 bases. The V gene's germline CDR1 is MNHEY and CDR2 SMNVEV (reference sequence). This CDR3 is built from 14 residues. The J segment lost 6 bases and the V segment lost 7 bases, leaving 9 bases of the junction unmatched. The CDR3 region has the DNA TGTGCCAGCACCCCCTTAGCGGGAACGGATACGCAGTATTTT. Translated: CASTPLAGTDTQYF.

This clonotype has a handful of counts. This may stem from a read error, because a much larger clone lies one nucleotide away. The V call is TRBV7-2, the J call TRBJ2-5, with D perhaps TRBD2 (5 bases). Per germline, CDR1 SGHTA and CDR2 FQGNSA. The length of the CDR3 is 15 residues. Here the CDR3 reads CASSLDAADWEIQYF. CDR3 bases: TGTGCCAGCAGCTTAGACGCAGCAGACTGGGAGATCCAGTACTTC. Together with reference TRBV7-2 and TRBJ2-5, the CDR3 gives the full variable domain: GAGVSQSPSNKVTEKGKDVELRCDPISGHTALYWYRQSLGQGLEFLIYFQGNSAPDKSGLPSDRFSAERTGGSVSTLTIQRTQQEDSAVYLCASSLDAADWEIQYFGPGTRLLVL.

This clonotype was found a few times. V usage is TRBV24-1 and J usage is TRBJ1-5; D not certain. The V end lost 7 bases, the J end lost 7 bases, and 16 bases lay between the germline ends. CDR3 length equals 14 residues. Germline CDR1 and CDR2: KGHDR and SFDVKD. This CDR3 reads CATRKDPRYQPQHF. The CDR3 nucleotides read TGTGCCACCAGAAAAGACCCCAGGTACCAGCCCCAGCATTTT.

This clonotype was seen at least ten times. J is TRBJ1-2 and V is TRBV20-1, with unresolved D. In germline, CDR1 is DFQATT, CDR2 SNEGSKA (reference sequence). The CDR3 is 13 amino acids. Trimming took off 8 bases at V and 8 bases at J, with 21 bases between the two ends. CDR3 residues: CSPKEEDLRGYTF. The CDR3 DNA follows: TGCAGTCCCAAAGAAGAGGACCTGAGGGGCTACACCTTC.

The V gene is TRBV27, the J gene TRBJ2-1, with D perhaps matching TRBD1 (5 bases). From germline, CDR1 is MNHEY and CDR2 SMNVEV (reference sequence). Trimming left V 2 bases short and J 5 bases short, with 10 bases between. CDR3 size: 14 residues. CDR3 sequence: CASSLQGIHNEQFF. The CDR3 DNA is TGTGCCAGCAGTTTACAGGGTATCCACAATGAGCAGTTCTTC.

The V call is TRBV10-1, the J call TRBJ2-3, with 10 bases lining up with TRBD2. The CDR3 is 16 amino acids. The germline gives CDR1 WNHNN, CDR2 SYGVQD (reference sequence). With 2 bases clipped from V and 4 bases from J, the junction kept 6 bases outside the gene matches. In DNA, the CDR3 is TGCGCCAGCAGTGAGACGGCTAGCGGGAGTCCAGATACGCAGTATTTT. It specifies CASSETASGSPDTQYF.

The rearrangement uses TRBV11-2 and TRBJ1-6, with D tentatively TRBD1 (5 bases). Germline V lookup: CDR1 SGHAT, CDR2 FQNNGV. Trimming removed 1 base at V and 8 bases at J, with 18 bases between. The CDR3 runs to 17 residues. The CDR3 spells CASSLALYGGGDSPLHF. The CDR3 DNA sequence: TGTGCCAGCAGCTTAGCTCTGTACGGGGGGGGAGATTCACCCCTCCACTTT.

At least ten counts were recorded for this clonotype. This sequence joins TRBV6-1 and TRBJ2-6; no definite D call. CDR1 and CDR2 (germline): MNHNS, SASEGT. There are 15 residues in the CDR3. Trimming removed 1 base from V and 0 bases from J, with 4 bases in between. The CDR3 nucleotides read TGTGCCAGCAGTGAAGAGACCTCTGGGGCCAACGTCCTGACTTTC. Protein product: CASSEETSGANVLTF.

The V and J genes are TRBV5-4 and TRBJ2-4, with 12 bases lining up with TRBD2. The CDR3 loop spans 14 amino acids. The V segment lost 3 bases and the J segment 8 bases; nucleotides outside the gene matches: 3. Germline V gene lookup returns CDR1 SGHNT and CDR2 YYREEE (reference sequence). This CDR3 is CASSSTSGGDIQYF. In nucleotides, the CDR3 is TGTGCCAGCAGCTCGACTAGCGGGGGTGACATTCAGTACTTC.

This clonotype was detected many times. The chain is built from TRBV5-5 and TRBJ2-5, with D possibly matching TRBD1 (5 bases). The CDR3 contains 16 residues. Germline V gene sequence: CDR1 SGHKS, CDR2 YYEKEE (reference sequence). The V and J ends lost 1 base and 0 bases respectively, with 13 bases between them. Written as DNA, the CDR3 is TGTGCCAGCAGCTTGTGCGGACATATATACCAAGAGACCCAGTACTTC. This translates into CASSLCGHIYQETQYF.

This clonotype was counted only a few times. The rearrangement joins TRBV14 to TRBJ2-5; 8 bases line up with TRBD2. Germline V gene sequence: CDR1 SGHDN, CDR2 FVKESK. The CDR3 is 14 amino acids. The V segment lost 0 bases and the J segment 13 bases; nucleotides outside the gene matches: 10. The DNA of the CDR3 is TGTGCCAGCAGCCAAGAGGGGGGACTAGGCAAATGGTACTTC. Encoded protein: CASSQEGGLGKWYF. Full variable domain (missing parts from reference TRBV14 and TRBJ2-5): EAGVTQFPSHSVIEKGQTVTLRCDPISGHDNLYWYRRVMGKEIKFLLHFVKESKQDESGMPNNRFLAERTGGTYSTLKVQPAELEDSGVYFCASSQEGGLGKWYFGPGTRLLVL.

Ten or more counts support this clonotype. The V and J genes are TRBV5-1 and TRBJ2-1; 7 bases match TRBD2. Trimming at V came to 0 bases and at J to 4 bases, leaving 7 bases not matched to a gene. The CDR3 runs 16 residues. CDR1 and CDR2 from the germline V gene are SGHRS and YFSETQ. The CDR3 nucleotides are TGCGCCAGCAGCTTGGCGGAGCTGCGGGAGTACAATGAGCAGTTCTTC. Its protein product is CASSLAELREYNEQFF.

This clonotype was detected many times. The V gene is TRBV27, the J gene TRBJ2-7, with TRBD1 identical over 10 bases. The V and J ends lost 6 bases and 1 base, in that order; junction bases with no gene match: 9. Germline CDR1 MNHEY, CDR2 SMNVEV (reference sequence). This CDR3 has 16 amino acids. Here the CDR3 DNA reads TGTGCCAGCAGGACTATGGGGACAGGGGCTTCCTACGAGCAGTACTTC. It codes for CASRTMGTGASYEQYF.

The chain uses TRBV18 and TRBJ1-1; D is uncertain. The length of the CDR3 is 13 residues. V lost 2 bases to trimming and J lost 1 base, with 5 bases between them. Germline-derived CDR1 and CDR2 are KGHSH and LQKENI. DNA for the CDR3: TGTGCCAGCTCACCAAACGAGAACACTGAAGCTTTCTTT. This gives the protein CASSPNENTEAFF.

This clonotype was observed a few times. The chain has TRBV5-4 and TRBJ1-2; 9 bases match TRBD1. The CDR3 length is 18 residues. Germline CDR1 reads SGHNT; CDR2 reads YYREEE (reference sequence). Unmatched junction bases numbered 17, after V lost 4 bases and J lost 4 bases. The CDR3 spells CASSHHAPGQGFSYGYTF. The DNA of the CDR3 is TGTGCCAGCAGCCACCATGCCCCCGGACAGGGGTTCAGCTATGGCTACACCTTC.